Below, one TCR beta chain is given with its context. Libraries were prepared by immunoSEQ multiplex PCR; TCRdb keeps only in-frame clonotypes and omits some of them. The top ten clones hold about 12% of a sample with roughly 160,000 clones, approximately 84% of them seen once. These data come from a study of blood T cell repertoires in COVID-19. The V end lost 8 bases, the J end lost 2 bases, and 12 bases lay between the germline ends. The CDR3 runs to 13 residues. In germline, CDR1 is MDHEN, CDR2 SYDVKM. This chain links TRBV28 with TRBJ1-2, with a tentative D call TRBD1 (5 bases). The origin of this receptor is a man aged 45-60 years who had recovered from COVID-19. Sequenced: PBMCs or T cells enriched from blood (not recorded which). DNA of the CDR3: TGTGCCAGCTGCGGCGGGGGAAACTATGGCTACACCTTC. This sequence encodes CASCGGGNYGYTF.